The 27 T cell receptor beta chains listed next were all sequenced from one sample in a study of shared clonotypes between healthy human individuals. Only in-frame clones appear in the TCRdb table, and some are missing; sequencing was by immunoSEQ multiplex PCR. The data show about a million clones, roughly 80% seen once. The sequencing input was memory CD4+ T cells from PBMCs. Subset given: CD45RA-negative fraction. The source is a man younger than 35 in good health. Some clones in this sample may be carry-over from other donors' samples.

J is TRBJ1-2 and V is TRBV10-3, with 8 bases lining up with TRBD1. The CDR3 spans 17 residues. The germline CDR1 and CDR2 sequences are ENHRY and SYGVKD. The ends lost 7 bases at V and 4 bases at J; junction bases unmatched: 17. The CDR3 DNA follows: TGTGCCATCAAGTTGGTCTATGGCAGGGGGCGCGCCTATGGCTACACCTTC. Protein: CAIKLVYGRGRAYGYTF.

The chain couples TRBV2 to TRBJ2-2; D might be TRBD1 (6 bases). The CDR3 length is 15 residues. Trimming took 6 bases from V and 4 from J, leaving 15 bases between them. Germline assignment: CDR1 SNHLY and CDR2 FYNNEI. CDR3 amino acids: CASRERTVSTGELFF. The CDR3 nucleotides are TGTGCCAGCAGGGAAAGGACAGTGTCCACCGGGGAGCTGTTTTTT.

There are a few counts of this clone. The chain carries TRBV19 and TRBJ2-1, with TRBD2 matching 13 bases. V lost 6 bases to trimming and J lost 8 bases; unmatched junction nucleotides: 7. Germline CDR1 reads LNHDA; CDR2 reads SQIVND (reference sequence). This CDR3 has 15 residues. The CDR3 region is CASRPLGLAGDEQFF. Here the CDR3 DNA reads TGTGCCAGTAGACCCCTTGGACTAGCGGGAGATGAGCAGTTCTTC.

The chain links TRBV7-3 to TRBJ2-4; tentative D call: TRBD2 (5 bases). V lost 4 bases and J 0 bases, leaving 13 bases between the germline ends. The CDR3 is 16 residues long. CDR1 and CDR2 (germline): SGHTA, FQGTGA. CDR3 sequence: CASSSTSRGAKNIQYF. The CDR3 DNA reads TGTGCCAGCAGCTCCACAAGCCGGGGAGCCAAAAACATTCAGTACTTC.

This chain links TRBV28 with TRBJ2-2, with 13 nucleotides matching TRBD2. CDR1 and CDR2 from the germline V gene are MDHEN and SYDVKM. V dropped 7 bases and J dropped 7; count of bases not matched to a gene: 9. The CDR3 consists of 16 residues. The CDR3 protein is CASTWTSGSYGGELFF. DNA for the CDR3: TGTGCCAGCACCTGGACTAGCGGGAGTTACGGCGGGGAGCTGTTTTTT.

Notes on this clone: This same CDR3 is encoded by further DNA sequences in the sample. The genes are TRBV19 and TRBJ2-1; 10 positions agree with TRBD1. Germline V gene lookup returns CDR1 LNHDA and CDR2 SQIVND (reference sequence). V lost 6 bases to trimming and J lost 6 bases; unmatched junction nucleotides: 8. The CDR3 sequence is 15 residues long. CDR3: CASSPDRGVGNEQFF. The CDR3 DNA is TGTGCCAGTAGCCCGGACAGGGGGGTTGGCAATGAGCAGTTCTTC.

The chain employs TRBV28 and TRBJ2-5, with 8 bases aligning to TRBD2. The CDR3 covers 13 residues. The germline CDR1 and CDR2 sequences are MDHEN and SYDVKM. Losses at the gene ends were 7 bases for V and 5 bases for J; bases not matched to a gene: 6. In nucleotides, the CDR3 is TGTGCCAGCACCCTGGGCGGGAGGGAGACCCAGTACTTC. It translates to CASTLGGRETQYF. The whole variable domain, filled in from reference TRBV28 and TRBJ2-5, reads DVKVTQSSRYLVKRTGEKVFLECVQDMDHENMFWYRQDPGLGLRLIYFSYDVKMKEKGDIPEGYSVSREKKERFSLILESASTNQTSMYLCASTLGGRETQYFGPGTRLLVL.

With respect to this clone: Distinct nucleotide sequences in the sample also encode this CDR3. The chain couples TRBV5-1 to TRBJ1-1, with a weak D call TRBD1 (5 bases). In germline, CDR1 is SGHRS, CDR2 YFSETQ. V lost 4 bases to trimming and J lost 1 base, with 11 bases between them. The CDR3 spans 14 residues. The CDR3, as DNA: TGCGCCAGCAGCCGCGGGACGGCGAACACTGAAGCTTTCTTT. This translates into CASSRGTANTEAFF.

The CDR3 here is CASSQELPLADAYEQYF. CDR3 coding DNA: TGCGCCAGCAGCCAAGAACTTCCACTAGCGGACGCCTACGAGCAGTACTTC. The chain uses TRBV4-1 and TRBJ2-7; 8 nucleotides line up with TRBD2. The CDR3 runs 17 residues. Germline CDR1 is MGHRA and CDR2 is YSYEKL. The V and J ends lost 0 bases and 2 bases, in that order; junction bases with no gene match: 9.

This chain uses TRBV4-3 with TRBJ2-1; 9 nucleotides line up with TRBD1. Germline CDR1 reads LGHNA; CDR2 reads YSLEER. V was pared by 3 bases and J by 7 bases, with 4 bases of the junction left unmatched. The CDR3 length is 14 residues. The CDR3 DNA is TGCGCCAGCAGCCAGGGGACAGGGAGGAATGAGCAGTTCTTC. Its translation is CASSQGTGRNEQFF.

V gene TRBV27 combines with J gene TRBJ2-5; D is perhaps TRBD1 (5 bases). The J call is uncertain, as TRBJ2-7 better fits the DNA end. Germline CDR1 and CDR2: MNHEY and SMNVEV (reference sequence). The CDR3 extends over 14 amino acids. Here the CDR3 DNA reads TGTGCCAGCAGTACTAACAGGCGACGGGACGAGCAGTACTTC. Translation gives CASSTNRRRDEQYF.

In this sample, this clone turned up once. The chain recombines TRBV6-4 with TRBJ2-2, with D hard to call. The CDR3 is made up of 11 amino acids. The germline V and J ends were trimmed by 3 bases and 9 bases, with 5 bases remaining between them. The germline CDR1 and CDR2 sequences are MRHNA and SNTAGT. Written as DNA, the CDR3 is TGTGCCAGCAGTGAGATCCGGGAGCTGTTTTTT. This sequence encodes CASSEIRELFF.

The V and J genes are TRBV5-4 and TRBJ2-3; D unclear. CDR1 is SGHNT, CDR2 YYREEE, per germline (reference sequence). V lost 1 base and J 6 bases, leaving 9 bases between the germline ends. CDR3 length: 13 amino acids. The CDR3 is CASSLPELDTQYF. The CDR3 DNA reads TGTGCCAGCAGCTTGCCAGAATTGGATACGCAGTATTTT.

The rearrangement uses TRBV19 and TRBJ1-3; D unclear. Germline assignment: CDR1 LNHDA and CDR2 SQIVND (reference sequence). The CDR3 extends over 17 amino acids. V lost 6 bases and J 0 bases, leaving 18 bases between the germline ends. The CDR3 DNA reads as TGTGCCAGTAGGGTTTTGACGGACGGATTCTCTGGAAACACCATATATTTT. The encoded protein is CASRVLTDGFSGNTIYF.

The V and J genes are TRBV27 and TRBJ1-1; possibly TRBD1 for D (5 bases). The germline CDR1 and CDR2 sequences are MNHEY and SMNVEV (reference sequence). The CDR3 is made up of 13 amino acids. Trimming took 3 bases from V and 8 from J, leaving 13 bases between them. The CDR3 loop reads CASSLGVAREAFF. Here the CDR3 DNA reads TGTGCCAGCAGTTTGGGGGTGGCGAGGGAAGCTTTCTTT.

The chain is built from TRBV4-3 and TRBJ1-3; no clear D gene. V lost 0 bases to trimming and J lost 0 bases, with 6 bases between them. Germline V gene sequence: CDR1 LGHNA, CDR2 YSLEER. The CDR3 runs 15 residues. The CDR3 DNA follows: TGCGCCAGCAGCCAAGATGAGTTCTCTGGAAACACCATATATTTT. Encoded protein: CASSQDEFSGNTIYF.

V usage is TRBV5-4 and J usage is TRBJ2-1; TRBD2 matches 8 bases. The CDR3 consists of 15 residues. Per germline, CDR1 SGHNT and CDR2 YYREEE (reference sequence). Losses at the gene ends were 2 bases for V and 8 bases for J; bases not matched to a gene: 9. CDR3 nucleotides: TGTGCCAGCAGCTTATCCGGGAGGGCCTGGGATGAGCAGTTCTTC. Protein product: CASSLSGRAWDEQFF.

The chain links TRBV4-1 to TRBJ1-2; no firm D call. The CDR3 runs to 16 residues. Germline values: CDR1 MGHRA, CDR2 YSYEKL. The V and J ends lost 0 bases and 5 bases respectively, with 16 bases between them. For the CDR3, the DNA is TGCGCCAGCAGCCAAGATTTGAGAGCCCCGGTATATGGCTACACCTTC. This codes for CASSQDLRAPVYGYTF.

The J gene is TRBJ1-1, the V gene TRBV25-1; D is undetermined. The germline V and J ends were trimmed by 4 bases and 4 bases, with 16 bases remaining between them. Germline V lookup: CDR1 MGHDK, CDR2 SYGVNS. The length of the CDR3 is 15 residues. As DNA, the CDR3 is TGTGCCAGCAGTGGTAAGGGTAAGGGAAGCACTGAAGCTTTCTTT. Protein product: CASSGKGKGSTEAFF.

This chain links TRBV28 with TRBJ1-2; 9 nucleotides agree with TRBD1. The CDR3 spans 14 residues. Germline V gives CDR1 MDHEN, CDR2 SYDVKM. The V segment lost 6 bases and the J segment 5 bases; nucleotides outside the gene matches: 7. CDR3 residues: CASRTPDRGYGYTF. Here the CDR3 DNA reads TGTGCCAGCAGGACTCCGGACAGGGGATATGGCTACACCTTC.

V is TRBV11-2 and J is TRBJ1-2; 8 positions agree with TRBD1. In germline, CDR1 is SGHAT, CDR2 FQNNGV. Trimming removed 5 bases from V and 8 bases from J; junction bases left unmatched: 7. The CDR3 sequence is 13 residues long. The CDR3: CASSTTTGEGYTF. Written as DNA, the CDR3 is TGTGCCAGCAGCACTACGACAGGGGAAGGCTACACCTTC.

The CDR3 region has the DNA TGTGCCAGCAGTTTGGCGGTAAACTATGGCTACACCTTC. Residues: CASSLAVNYGYTF. The V gene is TRBV27, the J gene TRBJ1-2; D uncertain. This CDR3 has 13 residues. CDR1 and CDR2 (germline): MNHEY, SMNVEV (reference sequence). V shed 3 bases and J shed 2 bases, with 7 bases lying between them.

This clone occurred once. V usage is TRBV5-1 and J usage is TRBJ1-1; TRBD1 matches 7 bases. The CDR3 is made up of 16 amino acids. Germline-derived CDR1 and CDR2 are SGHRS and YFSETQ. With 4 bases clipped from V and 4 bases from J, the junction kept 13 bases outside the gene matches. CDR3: CASSNSPTGPSTEAFF. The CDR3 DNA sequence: TGCGCCAGCAGCAATTCACCGACAGGGCCTAGCACTGAAGCTTTCTTT.

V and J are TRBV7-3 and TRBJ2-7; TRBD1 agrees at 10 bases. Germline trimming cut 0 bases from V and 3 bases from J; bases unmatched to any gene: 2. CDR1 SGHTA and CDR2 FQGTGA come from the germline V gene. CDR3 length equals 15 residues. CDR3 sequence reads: CASSLTGTGVYEQYF. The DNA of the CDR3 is TGTGCCAGCAGCTTAACGGGGACAGGGGTCTACGAGCAGTACTTC.

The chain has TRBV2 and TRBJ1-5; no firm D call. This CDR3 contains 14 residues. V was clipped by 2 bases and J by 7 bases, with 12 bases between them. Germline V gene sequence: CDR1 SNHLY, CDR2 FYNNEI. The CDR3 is CASSERASEQPQHF. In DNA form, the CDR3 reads TGTGCCAGCAGTGAAAGGGCCTCGGAGCAGCCCCAGCATTTT.

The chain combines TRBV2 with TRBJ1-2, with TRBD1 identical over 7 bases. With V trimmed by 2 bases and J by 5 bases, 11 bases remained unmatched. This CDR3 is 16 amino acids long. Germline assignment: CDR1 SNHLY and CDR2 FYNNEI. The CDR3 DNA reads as TGTGCCAGCAGTGAAACCGAAGGGACAGTTCTTTATGGCTACACCTTC. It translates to CASSETEGTVLYGYTF.

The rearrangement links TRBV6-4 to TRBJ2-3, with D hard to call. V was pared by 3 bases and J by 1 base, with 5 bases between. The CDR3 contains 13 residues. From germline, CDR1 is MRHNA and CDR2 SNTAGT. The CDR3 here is CASSERGTDTQYF. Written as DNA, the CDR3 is TGTGCCAGCAGTGAACGGGGCACAGATACGCAGTATTTT.